The 11 T cell receptor beta chains below come from one sample, sequenced in a study of blood T cell repertoires in COVID-19. TCRdb's copy holds only in-frame clones and misses some; the assay was immunoSEQ multiplex PCR. The sample contains 150,000 to 200,000 clones, approximately 87% of which appear only once. Sequences were obtained from peripheral blood. These receptors originate from a woman aged 70 to 79 with acute or convalescent COVID-19.

This clone has only one observation. The chain uses TRBV5-1 and TRBJ1-1; D might be TRBD1 (6 bases). This CDR3 is 14 amino acids long. Germline-derived CDR1 and CDR2 are SGHRS and YFSETQ. Between the trimmed V and J ends, which lost 3 bases and 0 bases, there was a span of 9 bases. DNA of the CDR3: TGCGCCAGCAGCTGGACAGTTATGAACACTGAAGCTTTCTTT. Translated: CASSWTVMNTEAFF.

The chain uses TRBV28 and TRBJ2-4; TRBD1 agrees at 7 bases. J was trimmed by 8 bases and V by 5 bases; bases with no gene match: 12. Germline CDR1 is MDHEN and CDR2 is SYDVKM. The CDR3 has 15 amino acids. The CDR3 loop is CASSPRGMVADIQYF. The CDR3 coding sequence is TGTGCCAGCAGTCCCAGGGGGATGGTTGCGGACATTCAGTACTTC. The whole variable domain, remainder taken from reference TRBV28 and TRBJ2-4, is DVKVTQSSRYLVKRTGEKVFLECVQDMDHENMFWYRQDPGLGLRLIYFSYDVKMKEKGDIPEGYSVSREKKERFSLILESASTNQTSMYLCASSPRGMVADIQYFGAGTRLSVL.

This clone was seen just once. The rearrangement links TRBV7-3 to TRBJ2-3; 9 nucleotides line up with TRBD2. J gave up 2 bases and V 5 bases, and 2 bases lay outside the gene matches. The germline CDR1 and CDR2 sequences are SGHTA and FQGTGA. This CDR3 has 14 residues. In DNA, the CDR3 is TGTGCCAGCAGCCGACTAGCGGACACAGATACGCAGTATTTT. Its protein is CASSRLADTDTQYF.

The chain recombines TRBV11-3 with TRBJ1-1; D remains ambiguous. The CDR3 runs to 14 residues. Trimming left V 5 bases short and J 0 bases short, with 10 bases between. Germline values: CDR1 SGHNT, CDR2 YENEEA. The CDR3 sequence: CASSETSMNTEAFF. The CDR3 coding sequence is TGTGCCAGCAGCGAAACTTCCATGAACACTGAAGCTTTCTTT. Combining the CDR3 with reference TRBV11-3 and TRBJ1-1 gives the whole variable domain EAGVVQSPRYKIIEKKQPVAFWCNPISGHNTLYWYLQNLGQGPELLIRYENEEAVDDSQLPKDRFSAERLKGVDSTLKIQPAELGDSAVYLCASSETSMNTEAFFGQGTRLTVV.

V and J are TRBV2 and TRBJ2-1; the match to TRBD1 covers 7 bases. J gave up 5 bases and V 6 bases, and 4 bases lay outside the gene matches. The germline V gene encodes CDR1 SNHLY and CDR2 FYNNEI. This CDR3 has 13 residues. CDR3 sequence reads: CASSLGQDNEQFF. Here the CDR3 DNA reads TGTGCCAGCAGCCTCGGACAGGACAATGAGCAGTTCTTC.

The chain couples TRBV6-4 to TRBJ1-1; 8 nucleotides align to TRBD1. Germline values: CDR1 MRHNA, CDR2 SNTAGT. V was pared by 10 bases and J by 0 bases, with 10 bases of the junction left unmatched. The CDR3 covers 15 residues. For the CDR3, the DNA is TGTGCCACCCGGGCACAGGGGGTGATGAACACTGAAGCTTTCTTT. It codes for CATRAQGVMNTEAFF.

The chain recombines TRBV6-2 or TRBV6-3 with TRBJ2-7; 9 positions match TRBD1. The CDR3 totals 14 residues. Germline values: CDR1 MNHEY, CDR2 SVGEGT. V trimming: 2 bases; J trimming: 5 bases; junction bases outside the gene matches: 4. This CDR3 reads CASSYTGGLNEQYF. As DNA, the CDR3 is TGTGCCAGCAGTTACACAGGGGGCCTGAACGAGCAGTACTTC.

This chain joins TRBV19 and TRBJ1-3; TRBD1 matches at 9 bases. The CDR3 contains 18 residues. The V gene's germline CDR1 is LNHDA and CDR2 SQIVND (reference sequence). The trim removed 1 base at V and 1 base at J, leaving 8 bases unmatched. The CDR3 region has the DNA TGTGCCAGTAGTATAGCGCGGGACAGGGCGCCATCTGGAAACACCATATATTTT. Translating gives CASSIARDRAPSGNTIYF.

The chain uses TRBV25-1 and TRBJ1-6; tentatively, D is TRBD1 (6 bases). From germline, CDR1 is MGHDK and CDR2 SYGVNS. The CDR3 contains 15 residues. Trimming pared 5 bases from V and 7 bases from J, leaving 15 bases between. This CDR3 is CASSPSTGFNSPLHF. CDR3 coding DNA: TGTGCCAGCAGTCCATCGACAGGATTCAATTCACCCCTCCACTTT.

This chain uses TRBV6-6 with TRBJ1-1; a weak D match, TRBD1 (5 bases). Looked up from germline, CDR1 is MNHNY and CDR2 is SVGAGI (reference sequence). This CDR3 contains 14 residues. V lost 0 bases and J lost 1, with 6 bases in between. The DNA of the CDR3 is TGTGCCAGCAGTTACTCCGGGGGGAACACTGAAGCTTTCTTT. Translated: CASSYSGGNTEAFF.

The chain is built from TRBV29-1 and TRBJ2-1, with 8 nucleotides matching TRBD2. This CDR3 spans 14 amino acids. V lost 8 bases, J lost 4 bases, and 10 bases stayed unmatched. Germline loops: CDR1 SQVTM, CDR2 ANQGSEA. CDR3 in DNA: TGCAGCTATCCGGGACTAGACACTTACAATGAGCAGTTCTTC. It codes for CSYPGLDTYNEQFF.